The 5 T cell receptor beta chains in this list originate from one sample, sequenced in a study of cytomegalovirus exposure and HLA in healthy donors. PCR used 60 Vbeta primers and 13 Jbeta primers. Here immunoSEQ multiplex PCR was the method, and the copy in TCRdb shows in-frame clones only, minus some. The sample shows 100,000 to 150,000 clones, and approximately 1.6% sits with its ten largest clones. Sequencing was performed on PBMCs. Every receptor here comes from a woman aged 40 to 55 in good health and CMV-seropositive.

The rearrangement joins TRBV7-8 to TRBJ2-1, with TRBD2 matching over 9 bases. The CDR3 runs to 17 residues. The germline CDR1 and CDR2 sequences are SGHVS and FQNEAQ. Trimming took 7 bases from V and 9 from J; bases not matched to a gene: 19. The CDR3 DNA sequence: TGTGCCAGCACCGTTGTGGCTAGCGGGACCCCTAGCGGTGAGCAGTTCTTC. Its translation: CASTVVASGTPSGEQFF.

The V call is TRBV5-1, the J call TRBJ2-3; D is possibly TRBD1 (5 bases). V was clipped by 1 base and J by 4 bases, with 13 bases between them. The germline V gene has CDR1 SGHRS and CDR2 YFSETQ. The CDR3 is made up of 15 amino acids. The CDR3 coding sequence is TGCGCCAGCAGCTTGTCCACAGGTTCCCCAGATACGCAGTATTTT. Encoded protein: CASSLSTGSPDTQYF.

CDR3 region: CASSQRRVTDTQYF. In DNA, the CDR3 is TGTGCCAGCAGCCAGCGGCGGGTCACAGATACGCAGTATTTT. The chain couples TRBV21-1 to TRBJ2-3; the table's TRBD2 call for D was not verified on the DNA. TRBV21-1 is flagged as a pseudogene. The CDR3 covers 14 residues.

The genes are TRBV5-4 and TRBJ2-3; unclear D gene. The CDR3 runs 13 residues. CDR1 is SGHNT, CDR2 YYREEE, per germline (reference sequence). V lost 1 base, J lost 0 bases, and 3 bases lay in between. CDR3 sequence (DNA): TGTGCCAGCAGCTTGACTAGCACAGATACGCAGTATTTT. Translating gives CASSLTSTDTQYF.

The J gene is TRBJ2-7, the V gene TRBV27; 9 nucleotides align to TRBD1. CDR1 and CDR2 from the germline V gene are MNHEY and SMNVEV (reference sequence). The V and J ends lost 5 bases and 5 bases, in that order; junction bases with no gene match: 7. The CDR3 sequence is 14 residues long. The CDR3 loop is CASSRRQGVHEQYF. CDR3 DNA: TGTGCCAGCAGTCGACGACAGGGGGTACACGAGCAGTACTTC.